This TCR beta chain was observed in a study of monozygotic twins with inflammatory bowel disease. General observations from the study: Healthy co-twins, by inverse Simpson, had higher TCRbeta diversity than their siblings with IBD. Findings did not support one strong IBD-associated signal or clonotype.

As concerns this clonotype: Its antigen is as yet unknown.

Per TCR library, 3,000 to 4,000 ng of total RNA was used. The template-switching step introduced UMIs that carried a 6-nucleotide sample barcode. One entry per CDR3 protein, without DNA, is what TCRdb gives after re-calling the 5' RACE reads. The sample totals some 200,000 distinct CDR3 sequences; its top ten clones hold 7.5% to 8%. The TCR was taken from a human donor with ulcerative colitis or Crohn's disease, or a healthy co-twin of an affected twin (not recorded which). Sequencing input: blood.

CDR3 amino acids: CASSQEGGSEQYF. The V call is TRBV4-1, the J call TRBJ2-7; TCRdb outputs TRBD1, but without DNA this stays unchecked. Germline V gene sequence: CDR1 MGHRA, CDR2 YSYEKL. This CDR3 spans 13 amino acids.